This T cell receptor (beta chain) emerged from a study of control samples from healthy donors and cancer patients. The protocol was immunoSEQ multiplex PCR, while the TCRdb copy is restricted to in-frame clones and leaves out a portion. The sample yields 57,000 or so clones, around 89% seen once. This CDR3 spans 16 amino acids. In germline, CDR1 is SGHRS, CDR2 YFSETQ. Trimming took off 0 bases at V and 3 bases at J, with 15 bases between the two ends. This receptor was taken from a man aged 55-75 years with colorectal cancer. The chain links TRBV5-1 to TRBJ1-2; a possible D gene is TRBD1 (5 bases). The sequenced sample consisted of PBMCs. As DNA, the CDR3 is TGCGCCAGCAGCTTGGCCGCAGGGTATGGGTACTATGGCTACACCTTC. Translating it yields CASSLAAGYGYYGYTF.